These T cell receptor beta chains were read from a single sample in a study of CD8 T cells in ankylosing spondylitis. TCRdb reprocessed the 5' RACE reads with MiXCR, giving one entry per CDR3 protein. This table holds some 140,000 distinct CDR3 sequences, approximately 17% found once. The sequencing sample was made of blood, either unsorted or a sorted T cell fraction (not recorded which). These receptors all stem from a male donor with ankylosing spondylitis. The CDR3 runs from the conserved cysteine through the conserved F or W. Each record gives: clone size, V gene, D gene, CDR3 length, J gene, CDR3 protein, CDR3 DNA. The D gene is left open where the match is weak. Size is stated for part of the rows, as once, few or many counts, or as a class when the clone is expanded.

>few|TRBV24-1|TRBD1|16|TRBJ2-2
CATSTWDRRNTGELFF
TGTGCCACCAGTACCTGGGACAGAAGAAACACCGGGGAGCTGTTTTTT
>.|TRBV7-6|TRBD2|15|TRBJ2-7
CASSLGASGNNEQYF
TGTGCCAGCAGCTTAGGAGCTAGCGGGAACAACGAGCAGTACTTC
>.|TRBV20-1|.|15|TRBJ2-7
CSARGGRVLLCEQYF
TGCAGTGCTAGAGGGGGTAGGGTACTCCTCTGCGAGCAGTACTTC
>.|TRBV27|.|15|TRBJ2-1
CASSLRLAYTNEQFF
TGTGCCAGCAGTTTAAGGCTAGCATACACGAATGAGCAGTTCTTC
>.|TRBV28|.|15|TRBJ2-1
CASSTTSGSYNEQFF
TGTGCCAGCAGTACCACGAGCGGGTCCTACAATGAGCAGTTCTTC
>.|TRBV7-9|.|16|TRBJ2-7
CASSLGPSGITYEQYF
TGTGCCAGCAGCCTAGGCCCGTCAGGGATAACCTACGAGCAGTACTTC
>few|TRBV20-1|.|12|TRBJ2-5
CSARDLEETQYF
TGCAGTGCTAGAGATTTGGAAGAGACCCAGTACTTC
>few|TRBV7-9|.|13|TRBJ1-4
CASREQGNEKLFF
TGTGCCAGCAGGGAGCAGGGTAATGAAAAACTGTTTTTT
>few|TRBV3-1|.|14|TRBJ2-3
CASSPGGYTDTQYF
TGTGCCAGCAGCCCTGGTGGTTACACAGATACGCAGTATTTT
>.|TRBV25-1|.|16|TRBJ2-2
CASSEYPADFTGELFF
TGTGCCAGCAGTGAATACCCGGCCGATTTCACCGGGGAGCTGTTTTTT
>.|TRBV20-1|.|12|TRBJ2-7
CSASPALYEQYF
TGCAGTGCTTCCCCGGCGCTATACGAGCAGTACTTC
>.|TRBV7-9|.|16|TRBJ2-7
CASSSKVGGDSYEQYF
TGTGCCAGCAGCTCAAAGGTGGGGGGCGACTCCTACGAGCAGTACTTC
>.|TRBV6-1|.|16|TRBJ1-1
CASSGEGPYMNTEAFF
TGTGCCAGCAGCGGAGAGGGGCCGTACATGAACACTGAAGCTTTCTTT
>.|TRBV3-1|TRBD2|16|TRBJ2-7
CASSQDASGKAYEQYF
TGTGCCAGCAGCCAAGATGCTAGCGGGAAGGCCTACGAGCAGTACTTC
>.|TRBV20-1|.|15|TRBJ2-3
CSAPPGEGLTDTQYF
TGCAGTGCCCCACCAGGGGAGGGCCTTACAGATACGCAGTATTTT
>many|TRBV29-1|.|12|TRBJ1-1
CSSLRENTEAFF
TGCAGCTCCTTGAGGGAGAACACTGAAGCTTTCTTT
>.|TRBV9|TRBD2|15|TRBJ2-1
CASSAELAGMDEQFF
TGTGCCAGCAGCGCCGAACTAGCGGGAATGGATGAGCAGTTCTTC
>few|TRBV9|TRBD2|16|TRBJ2-3
CASSPSGGQYTDTQYF
TGTGCCAGCAGCCCCAGCGGGGGTCAGTACACAGATACGCAGTATTTT
>.|TRBV6-2/TRBV6-3|.|12|TRBJ2-7
CASLRIGYEQYF
TGTGCCAGCCTCAGGATAGGCTACGAGCAGTACTTC
>few|TRBV5-5|TRBD2|13|TRBJ2-1
CASTSGSPPEQFF
TGTGCCAGCACTAGCGGGTCCCCCCCCGAGCAGTTCTTC
>few|TRBV5-1|.|18|TRBJ2-1
CASSSANPTGRSYNEQFF
TGCGCCAGCAGCTCCGCTAACCCGACAGGTCGCTCCTACAATGAGCAGTTCTTC
>many|TRBV7-6|TRBD2|14|TRBJ2-1
CASSLAGGNNEQFF
TGTGCCAGCAGTTTAGCGGGGGGGAACAATGAGCAGTTCTTC
>.|TRBV7-8|.|15|TRBJ1-6
CASSFQEHGNSPLHF
TGTGCCAGCAGCTTCCAGGAACATGGGAATTCACCCCTCCACTTT
>.|TRBV12-3/TRBV12-4|TRBD2|14|TRBJ2-1
CASSPRTSGREQFF
TGTGCCAGCAGTCCGAGGACTAGCGGACGAGAGCAGTTCTTC
>.|TRBV27|TRBD1|16|TRBJ2-7
CASSPTTGGASYEQYF
TGTGCCAGCAGTCCGACGACAGGGGGCGCCTCCTACGAGCAGTACTTC
>.|TRBV12-3/TRBV12-4|.|12|TRBJ1-1
CASSQENTEAFF
TGTGCCAGCAGCCAAGAGAACACTGAAGCTTTCTTT
>few|TRBV27|.|14|TRBJ1-4
CASSGIGGDEKLFF
TGTGCCAGCAGTGGAATTGGGGGTGATGAAAAACTGTTTTTT
>few|TRBV27|.|13|TRBJ1-2
CASAVQNNYGYTF
TGTGCCAGCGCGGTCCAAAATAACTATGGCTACACCTTC
>few|TRBV20-1|.|13|TRBJ2-2
CSASTVNTGELFF
TGCAGTGCCTCGACAGTGAACACCGGGGAGCTGTTTTTT
>.|TRBV4-1|.|14|TRBJ2-5
CASSQDRDKETQYF
TGCGCCAGCAGCCAAGACCGGGATAAAGAGACCCAGTACTTC
>few|TRBV12-3/TRBV12-4|TRBD1|16|TRBJ2-3
CASSSDWDRETDTQYF
TGTGCCAGCAGTTCGGATTGGGACAGAGAGACAGATACGCAGTATTTT
>.|TRBV6-2/TRBV6-3|.|13|TRBJ2-1
CASMGGSYNEQFF
TGTGCCAGCATGGGTGGGTCCTACAATGAGCAGTTCTTC
>few|TRBV11-3|.|15|TRBJ2-7
CASSPQGGTINEQYF
TGTGCCAGCAGCCCTCAGGGGGGCACGATCAACGAGCAGTACTTC
>.|TRBV4-1|TRBD2|16|TRBJ2-1
CASSQGTSGVYNEQFF
TGCGCCAGCAGCCAGGGGACTAGCGGGGTCTACAATGAGCAGTTCTTC